These 6 T cell receptor beta chains share one sample of origin, sequenced in a study of Graves' ophthalmopathy and Graves' hyperthyroidism. As the template, RNA transcripts were used to amplify TCR beta CDR3 regions. RT-PCR with HTBI primers came first, then second-round multiplex PCR. TCRdb re-called the multiplex PCR reads with MiXCR, one entry per CDR3 protein. The repertoire holds around 1.1 million distinct CDR3 sequences, with less than 45% as singletons. The specimen sequenced was peripheral blood or thyroid tissue (not recorded which). The receptors were gathered from an adult man with Graves' hyperthyroidism.

The table lists this clonotype with many counts. The chain combines TRBV19 with TRBJ1-1; 7 bases are shared with TRBD1. There are 14 residues in the CDR3. V lost 7 bases, J lost 1 base, and 6 bases stayed unmatched. Germline-derived CDR1 and CDR2 are LNHDA and SQIVND (reference sequence). CDR3 DNA: TGTGCCAGTATGGGGACAGCTAAGAACACTGAAGCTTTCTTT. Amino acid sequence: CASMGTAKNTEAFF.

This clonotype was detected only once. It may be a read error: a sequence one base away is much more abundant. The chain combines TRBV11-2 with TRBJ2-7, with D perhaps given as TRBD1 or TRBD2 (5 bases each). The J call is in doubt because the DNA end fits TRBJ2-1 better. The CDR3 runs 14 residues. In germline, CDR1 is SGHAT, CDR2 FQNNGV. The CDR3 sequence: CASSSRGVSYEQFF. The CDR3 DNA sequence: TGTGCCAGCAGCTCCCGAGGGGTCTCCTACGAGCAGTTCTTC.

This clonotype was seen ten or more times. The chain carries TRBV29-1 and TRBJ2-7; a weak D match, TRBD1 (6 bases). This CDR3 is built from 14 residues. The V gene's germline CDR1 is SQVTM and CDR2 ANQGSEA. The V gene lost 6 bases and the J gene lost 5 bases, with 20 bases spanning the gap. The CDR3 loop reads CSVEAPGDSHEQYF. DNA for the CDR3: TGCAGCGTAGAGGCGCCAGGGGATTCCCACGAGCAGTACTTC.

This clonotype was detected a few times. The gene calls are TRBV12-3 or TRBV12-4 and TRBJ1-4, with TRBD1 matching over 11 bases. CDR3 length equals 17 residues. V was pared by 8 bases and J by 0 bases, with 8 bases of the junction left unmatched. This CDR3 reads CASELRDRGATNEKLFF. The CDR3 DNA follows: TGTGCCAGCGAACTCCGGGACAGGGGGGCAACTAATGAAAAACTGTTTTTT.

The table lists this clonotype with many counts. The chain has TRBV7-3 and TRBJ1-5; no firm D call. The CDR3 sequence is 22 residues long. Germline V CDR1 and CDR2: SGHTA, FQGTGA. V lost 4 bases and J 0 bases, leaving 31 bases between the germline ends. CDR3 sequence (DNA): TGTGCCAGCAGCTGCCGCCCAAACTCAGACCTTTGTCAGGAGAATAGCAATCAGCCCCAGCATTTT. It translates to CASSCRPNSDLCQENSNQPQHF.

This chain uses TRBV7-6 with TRBJ1-6, with a weak D call TRBD1 (5 bases). V was clipped by 4 bases and J by 0 bases, with 10 bases between them. CDR1 and CDR2 (germline): SGHVS, FNYEAQ. This CDR3 comprises 16 residues. This CDR3 reads CASSSQGSSYNSPLHF. In DNA, the CDR3 is TGTGCCAGCAGCTCCCAGGGAAGCTCCTATAATTCACCCCTCCACTTT.